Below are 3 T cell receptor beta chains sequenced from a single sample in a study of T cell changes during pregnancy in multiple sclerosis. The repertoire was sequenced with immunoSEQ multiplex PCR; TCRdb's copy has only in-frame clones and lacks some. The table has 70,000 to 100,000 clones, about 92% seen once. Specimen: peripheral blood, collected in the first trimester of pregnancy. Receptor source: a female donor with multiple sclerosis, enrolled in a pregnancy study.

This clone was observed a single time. CDR3 bases: TGTGCTAGTGGTTTGGGGGGGACGGGGGCCTACGAGCAGTACTTC. It specifies CASGLGGTGAYEQYF. The rearrangement links TRBV12-5 to TRBJ2-7; D might be TRBD2 (6 bases). Germline lookup yields CDR1 LGHNT and CDR2 FRNRAP. This CDR3 has 15 amino acids. Trimming cost V 1 base and J 2 bases, with 12 bases left between them. Variable domain in full (rest from reference TRBV12-5 and TRBJ2-7): DARVTQTPRHKVTEMGQEVTMRCQPILGHNTVFWYRQTMMQGLELLAYFRNRAPLDDSGMPKDRFSAEMPDATLATLKIQPSEPRDSAVYFCASGLGGTGAYEQYFGPGTRLTVT.

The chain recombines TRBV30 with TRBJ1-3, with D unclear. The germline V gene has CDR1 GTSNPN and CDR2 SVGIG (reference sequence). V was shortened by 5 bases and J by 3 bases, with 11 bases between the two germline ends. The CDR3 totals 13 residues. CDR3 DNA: TGTGCCTGGGACTCGGGATATGGAAACACCATATATTTT. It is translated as CAWDSGYGNTIYF.

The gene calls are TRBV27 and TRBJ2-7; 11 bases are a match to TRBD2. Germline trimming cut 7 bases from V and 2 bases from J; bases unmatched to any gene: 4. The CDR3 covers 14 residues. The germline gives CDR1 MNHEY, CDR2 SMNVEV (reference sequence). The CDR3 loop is CASTLAGGAYEQYF. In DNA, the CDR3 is TGTGCCAGCACCCTAGCGGGAGGAGCCTACGAGCAGTACTTC.